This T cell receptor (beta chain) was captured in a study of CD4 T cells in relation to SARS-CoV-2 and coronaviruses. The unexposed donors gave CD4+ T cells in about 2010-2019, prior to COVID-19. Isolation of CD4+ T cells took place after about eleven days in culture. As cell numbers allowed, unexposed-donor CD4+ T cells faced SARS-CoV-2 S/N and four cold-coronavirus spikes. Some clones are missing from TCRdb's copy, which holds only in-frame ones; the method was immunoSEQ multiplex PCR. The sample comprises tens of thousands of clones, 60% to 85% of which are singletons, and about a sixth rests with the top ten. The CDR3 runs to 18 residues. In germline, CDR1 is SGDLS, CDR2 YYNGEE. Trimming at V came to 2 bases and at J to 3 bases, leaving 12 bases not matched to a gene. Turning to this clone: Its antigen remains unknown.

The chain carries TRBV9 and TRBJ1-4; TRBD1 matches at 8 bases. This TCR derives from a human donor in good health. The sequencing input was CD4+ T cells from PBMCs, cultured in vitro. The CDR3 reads CASSVGTGHPLANEKLFF. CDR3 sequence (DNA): TGTGCCAGCAGCGTGGGGACAGGCCACCCCCTGGCTAATGAAAAACTGTTTTTT.